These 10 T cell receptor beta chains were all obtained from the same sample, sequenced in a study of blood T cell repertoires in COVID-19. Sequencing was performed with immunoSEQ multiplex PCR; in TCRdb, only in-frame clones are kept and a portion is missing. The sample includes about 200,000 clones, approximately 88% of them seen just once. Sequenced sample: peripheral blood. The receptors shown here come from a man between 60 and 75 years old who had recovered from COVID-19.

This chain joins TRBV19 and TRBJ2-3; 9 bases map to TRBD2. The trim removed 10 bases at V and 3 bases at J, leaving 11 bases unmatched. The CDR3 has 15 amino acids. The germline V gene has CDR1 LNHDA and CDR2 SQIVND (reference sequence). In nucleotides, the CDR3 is TGTGCCACCGCCCCCACTAGCGGGCCGACAGATACGCAGTATTTT. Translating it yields CATAPTSGPTDTQYF.

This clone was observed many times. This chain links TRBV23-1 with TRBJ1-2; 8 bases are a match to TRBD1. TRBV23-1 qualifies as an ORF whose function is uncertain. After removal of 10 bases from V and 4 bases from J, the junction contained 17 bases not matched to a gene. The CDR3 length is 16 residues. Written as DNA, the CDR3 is TGCGCCATCCTTACAGGGGGACTAAGCCTTACCTATGGCTACACCTTC. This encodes CAILTGGLSLTYGYTF.

The CDR3 coding sequence is TGTGCCAGCAGTAGTTACACCTTTGGCGAGCAGTACTTC. It translates to CASSSYTFGEQYF. The rearrangement uses TRBV25-1 and TRBJ2-7; D is unclear. The germline gives CDR1 MGHDK, CDR2 SYGVNS. This CDR3 is 13 amino acids long. V was cut by 5 bases and J by 6 bases, with 14 bases left in between.

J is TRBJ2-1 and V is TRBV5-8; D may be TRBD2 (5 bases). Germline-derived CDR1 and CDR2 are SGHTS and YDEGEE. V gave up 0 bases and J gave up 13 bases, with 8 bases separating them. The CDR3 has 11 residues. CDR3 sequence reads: CASSLVGRQFF. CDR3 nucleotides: TGTGCCAGCAGCTTGGTTGGGAGACAGTTCTTC. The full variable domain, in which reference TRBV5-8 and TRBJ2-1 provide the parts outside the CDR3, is EAGVTQSPTHLIKTRGQQATLRCSPISGHTSVYWYQQALGLGLQFLLWYDEGEERNRGNFPPRFSGRQFPNYSSELNVNALELEDSALYLCASSLVGRQFFGPGTRLTVL.

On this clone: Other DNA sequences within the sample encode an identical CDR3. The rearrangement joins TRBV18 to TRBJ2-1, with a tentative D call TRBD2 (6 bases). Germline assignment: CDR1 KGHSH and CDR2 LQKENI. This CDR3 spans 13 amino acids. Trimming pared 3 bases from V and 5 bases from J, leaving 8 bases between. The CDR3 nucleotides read TGTGCCAGCTCACCGGGACTTAACAATGAGCAGTTCTTC. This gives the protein CASSPGLNNEQFF.

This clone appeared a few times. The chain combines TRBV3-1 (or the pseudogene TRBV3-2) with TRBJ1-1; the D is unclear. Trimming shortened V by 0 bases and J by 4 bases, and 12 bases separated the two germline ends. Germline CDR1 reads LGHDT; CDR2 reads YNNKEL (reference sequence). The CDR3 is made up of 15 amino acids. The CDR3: CASSQEWAPSTEAFF. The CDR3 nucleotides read TGTGCCAGCAGCCAAGAGTGGGCCCCGAGCACTGAAGCTTTCTTT.

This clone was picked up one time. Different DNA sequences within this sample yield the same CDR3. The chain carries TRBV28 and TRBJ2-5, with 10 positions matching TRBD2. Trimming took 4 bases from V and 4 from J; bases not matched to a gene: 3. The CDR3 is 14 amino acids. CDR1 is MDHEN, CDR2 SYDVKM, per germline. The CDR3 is CASSSSGRGETQYF. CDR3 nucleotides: TGTGCCAGCAGTTCTAGCGGGAGAGGAGAGACCCAGTACTTC.

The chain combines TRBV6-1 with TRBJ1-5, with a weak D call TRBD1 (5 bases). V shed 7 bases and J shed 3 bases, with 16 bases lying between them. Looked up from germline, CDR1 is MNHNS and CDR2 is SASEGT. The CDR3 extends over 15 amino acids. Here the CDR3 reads CASTDPRADNQPQHF. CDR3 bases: TGTGCCAGCACCGACCCCAGGGCGGACAATCAGCCCCAGCATTTT.

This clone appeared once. The chain's CDR3 is CASSQTSGGASDTQYF. CDR3 in DNA: TGTGCCAGCAGCCAAACTAGCGGGGGGGCCTCTGATACGCAGTATTTT. V gene TRBV4-2 combines with J gene TRBJ2-3; 13 bases agree with TRBD2. The length of the CDR3 is 16 residues. Germline V gene sequence: CDR1 LGHNA, CDR2 YNFKEQ. Germline trimming cut 2 bases from V and 6 bases from J; bases unmatched to any gene: 5.

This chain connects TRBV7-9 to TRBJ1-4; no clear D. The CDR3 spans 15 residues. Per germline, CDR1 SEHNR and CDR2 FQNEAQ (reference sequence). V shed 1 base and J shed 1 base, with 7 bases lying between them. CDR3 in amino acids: CASSLDGRTNEKLFF. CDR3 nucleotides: TGTGCCAGCAGCTTAGATGGCAGAACTAATGAAAAACTGTTTTTT.